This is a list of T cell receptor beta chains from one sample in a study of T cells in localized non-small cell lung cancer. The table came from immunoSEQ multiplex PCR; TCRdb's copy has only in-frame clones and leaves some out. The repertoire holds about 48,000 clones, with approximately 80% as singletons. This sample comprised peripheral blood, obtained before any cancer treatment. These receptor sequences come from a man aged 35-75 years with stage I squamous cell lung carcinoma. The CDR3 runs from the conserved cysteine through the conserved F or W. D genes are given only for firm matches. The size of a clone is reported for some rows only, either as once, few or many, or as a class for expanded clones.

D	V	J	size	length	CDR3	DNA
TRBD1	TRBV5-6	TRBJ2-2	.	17	CASSRTWGTGGTGELFF	TGTGCCAGCAGCCGGACTTGGGGGACAGGGGGAACCGGGGAGCTGTTTTTT
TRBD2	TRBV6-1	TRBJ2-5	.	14	CASSDLGGGETQYF	TGTGCCAGCAGTGATTTGGGGGGAGGGGAGACCCAGTACTTC
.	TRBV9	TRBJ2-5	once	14	CASSETGLGETQYF	TGTGCCAGCAGCGAAACGGGACTCGGGGAGACCCAGTACTTC
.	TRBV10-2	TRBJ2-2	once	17	CASSESAGVEGTGELFF	TGCGCCAGCAGTGAGTCGGCAGGGGTGGAGGGCACCGGGGAGCTGTTTTTT
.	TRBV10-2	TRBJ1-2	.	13	CASSLGGLSGYTF	TGCGCCAGCAGCCTTGGGGGTCTGAGTGGCTACACCTTC
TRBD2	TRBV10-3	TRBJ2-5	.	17	CAISEPTSGDFEETQYF	TGTGCCATCAGTGAGCCGACTAGCGGGGACTTCGAGGAGACCCAGTACTTC
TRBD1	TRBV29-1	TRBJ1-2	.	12	CSVDLGDRGYTF	TGCAGCGTAGATCTTGGGGACAGGGGCTACACCTTC
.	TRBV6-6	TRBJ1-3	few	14	CASSGLVNGNTIYF	TGTGCCAGCAGTGGTTTGGTAAACGGAAACACCATATATTTT
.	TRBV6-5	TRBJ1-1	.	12	CASIGENTEAFF	TGTGCCAGCATCGGAGAGAACACTGAAGCTTTCTTT
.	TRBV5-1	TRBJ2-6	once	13	CASSVAGANVLTF	TGCGCCAGCAGCGTAGCTGGGGCCAACGTCCTGACTTTC
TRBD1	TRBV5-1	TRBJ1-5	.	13	CASSPTGDQPQHF	TGCGCCAGCAGCCCGACAGGGGATCAGCCCCAGCATTTT
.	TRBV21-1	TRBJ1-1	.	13	CASPLTRNTEAFF	TGTGCCAGCCCCCTAACACGGAACACTGAAGCTTTCTTT
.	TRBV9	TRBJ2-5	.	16	CASSQGSPVLQETQYF	TGTGCCAGCAGCCAAGGGTCCCCCGTCCTGCAAGAGACCCAGTACTTC
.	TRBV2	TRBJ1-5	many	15	CASSTSGFGDQPQHF	TGTGCCAGCAGTACATCAGGGTTCGGCGATCAGCCCCAGCATTTT
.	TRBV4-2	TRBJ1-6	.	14	CASSSTGVGSPLHF	TGTGCCAGCAGTTCGACAGGAGTCGGCTCACCCCTCCACTTT
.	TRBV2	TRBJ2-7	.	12	CASSRQTYEQYF	TGTGCCAGCAGTCGACAGACCTACGAGCAGTACTTC
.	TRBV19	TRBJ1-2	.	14	CASSIMTVNYGYTF	TGTGCCAGTAGTATCATGACGGTAAACTATGGCTACACCTTC
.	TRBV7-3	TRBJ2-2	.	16	CASSLMAGADTGELFF	TGTGCCAGCAGCTTAATGGCAGGGGCGGACACCGGGGAGCTGTTTTTT
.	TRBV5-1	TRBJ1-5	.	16	CASSLEGAANNQPQHF	TGCGCCAGCAGCTTGGAAGGGGCAGCGAACAATCAGCCCCAGCATTTT
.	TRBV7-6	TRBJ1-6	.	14	CASSLEDGNSPLHF	TGTGCCAGCAGCTTAGAGGACGGTAATTCACCCCTCCACTTT
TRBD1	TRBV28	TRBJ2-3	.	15	CASSLGQRPTDTQYF	TGTGCCAGCAGTTTGGGACAGAGGCCCACAGATACGCAGTATTTT
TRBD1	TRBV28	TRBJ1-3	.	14	CASRLQGTGNTIYF	TGTGCCAGCAGATTACAGGGGACTGGAAACACCATATATTTT
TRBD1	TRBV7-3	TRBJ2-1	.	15	CASSLGQGSNNEQFF	TGTGCCAGCAGCCTCGGACAGGGGAGTAACAATGAGCAGTTCTTC
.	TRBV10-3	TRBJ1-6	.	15	CAARDGGRNNSPLHF	TGTGCCGCCAGGGATGGGGGCAGAAATAATTCACCCCTCCACTTT
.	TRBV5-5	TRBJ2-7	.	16	CASSLAPPFGSYEQYF	TGTGCCAGCAGCTTGGCACCCCCCTTTGGGAGCTACGAGCAGTACTTC
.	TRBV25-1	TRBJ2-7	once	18	CASSDLGRGSKAHYEQYF	TGTGCCAGCAGTGACCTAGGAAGGGGGTCCAAAGCCCACTACGAGCAGTACTTC
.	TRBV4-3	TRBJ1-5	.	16	CASSQDPQANNQPQHF	TGCGCCAGCAGCCAAGATCCACAGGCCAACAATCAGCCCCAGCATTTT
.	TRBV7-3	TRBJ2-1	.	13	CASSFSLRDEQFF	TGTGCCAGCAGCTTCTCCTTACGGGATGAGCAGTTCTTC
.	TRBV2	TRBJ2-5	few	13	CASEINPQETQYF	TGTGCCAGTGAGATCAACCCCCAAGAGACCCAGTACTTC
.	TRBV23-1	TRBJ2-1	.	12	CASSQWGRIQFF	TGCGCCAGCAGTCAATGGGGACGGATACAGTTCTTC
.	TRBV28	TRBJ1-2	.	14	CASSAPGRPGGYTF	TGTGCCAGCAGTGCGCCGGGGCGGCCGGGTGGCTACACCTTC